The rows below give T cell receptor beta chains drawn from one sample of a study of metastatic and nonmetastatic thyroid tumors. Via MiXCR, TCRdb re-called the PCR reads. The top ten clones hold approximately 25% of a sample with approximately 40,000 clones, approximately 44% of them seen once. Material: tumor tissue. The receptors shown here come from a male donor with papillary thyroid cancer or a benign thyroid nodule (not recorded which). Some clones in this sample may be carry-over from other donors' samples. The CDR3 runs from the conserved cysteine through the conserved F or W. A D gene is named only where the DNA matches it firmly. Only part of the rows carry a size: once, few, many, or a class if the clone is expanded.

CDR3 DNA,CDR3 protein,J gene,D gene,V gene,clone size
TGCGCCAGCAGCCAAGATATAGGGGGCTCTGGGGCCAACGTCCTGACTTTC,CASSQDIGGSGANVLTF,TRBJ2-6,.,TRBV4-1,once
TGTGCCAGCTCACCACAGGCGGGGGCTGAAGCTTTCTTT,CASSPQAGAEAFF,TRBJ1-1,.,TRBV18,few
TGTGCCACCAGTGACCCGACAGGGGGAAACTACAATGAGCAGTTCTTC,CATSDPTGGNYNEQFF,TRBJ2-1,TRBD1,TRBV24-1,few
TGTGCCAGCATCCAAGGACGGGAACTGCAGCCCCAGCATTTT,CASIQGRELQPQHF,TRBJ1-5,.,TRBV3-1,once
TGTGCCAGCAGCCAAGAAGGACAGGGGGGGACCTCAGCCAAAAACATTCAGTACTTC,CASSQEGQGGTSAKNIQYF,TRBJ2-4,TRBD1,TRBV4-2,.
TGTGCCAGCCTCCCCCCTGACAGGATGAACACTGAAGCTTTCTTT,CASLPPDRMNTEAFF,TRBJ1-1,.,TRBV28,.
TGCAGTGCTAGAGTCCCGGGTCTTGGTGGCTACACCTTC,CSARVPGLGGYTF,TRBJ1-2,.,TRBV20-1,.
TGCGCCAGCAGCACGACCGGGGAGAACACTGAAGCTTTCTTT,CASSTTGENTEAFF,TRBJ1-1,.,TRBV5-1,.
TGTGCCAGCTCATCGGACAGGGAGCTAACAGATACGCAGTATTTT,CASSSDRELTDTQYF,TRBJ2-3,TRBD1,TRBV18,.
TGCGCCAGCAGCCCCGGACGGGTAGACACTGAAGCTTTCTTT,CASSPGRVDTEAFF,TRBJ1-1,.,TRBV4-1,.
TGTGCCAGCAGCTTGACAGCAGCGAACACCGGGGAGCTGTTTTTT,CASSLTAANTGELFF,TRBJ2-2,.,TRBV11-2,.
TGTGCCAGCAGTTTATCTTGGACTAGCGGGATGAATGAGCAGTTCTTC,CASSLSWTSGMNEQFF,TRBJ2-1,TRBD2,TRBV27,.
TGTGCCAGCAGACTGACTAGAAGCAGGGCAGATACGCAGTATTTT,CASRLTRSRADTQYF,TRBJ2-3,.,TRBV6-1,.
TGTGCCAGTAGGATACGACAGGGAAAAACCGGGGAGCTGTTTTTT,CASRIRQGKTGELFF,TRBJ2-2,TRBD1,TRBV19,few
TGTGCCAGCAGCTTGGGCCAAAACACTGAAGCTTTCTTT,CASSLGQNTEAFF,TRBJ1-1,.,TRBV7-8,.
TGCGCCAGCAGCCCGGCGCAGGGGCAGGCTTTCTTT,CASSPAQGQAFF,TRBJ1-1,.,TRBV5-1,once
TGTGCCAGCAGCTTAGGGGGGAGGGGCAATGAGCAGTTCTTC,CASSLGGRGNEQFF,TRBJ2-1,TRBD2,TRBV11-2,medium-sized
TGTGCCAGTAGTATGACGGAAAAACTGTTTTTT,CASSMTEKLFF,TRBJ1-4,.,TRBV19,few
TGTGCCAGCTCACCACCGATTAGCACAGATACGCAGTATTTT,CASSPPISTDTQYF,TRBJ2-3,.,TRBV18,.
TGTGCCACCAGCAGAGGCAGGGACCACACTGAAGCTTTCTTT,CATSRGRDHTEAFF,TRBJ1-1,.,TRBV15,few
TGCAGTGCTAGGCCTAGACAGAACTATGGCTACACCTTC,CSARPRQNYGYTF,TRBJ1-2,.,TRBV20-1,.
TGTGCCAGCAGCCAAGATACGAGCGGGAGCTCCTACGAGCAGTACTTC,CASSQDTSGSSYEQYF,TRBJ2-7,TRBD2,TRBV4-2,.